Here is one T cell receptor (beta chain) with its context. This clonotype occurred many times. Its cognate antigen has yet to be identified. Base qualities were left out, and no much larger clone turns up one base away. The time point tag for this specimen amounts to: healthy volunteer bleed at 2 weeks. Total RNA was extracted from unfractionated whole blood that had been collected in Tempus Blood RNA tubes. As TCR sequencing controls, about five healthy volunteers were used, with blood taken at day 0, 2 weeks and 6 weeks. Libraries were built with RACE. Sequencing instrument: NextSeq 500. During library preparation, unique molecular identifiers were attached to individual cDNA molecules so that TCRs could be counted quantitatively and reproducibly. Per the original workflow: Samples had a median of about 90,000 TCRs, with a range from roughly 23,224 to 700,000. The Decombinator software suite was used to annotate V, J and CDR3 in the TCR reads. Every sample was subsampled to the same number of TCRs (28,000) for the PS versus PT1 abundance plots. TCRs were defined as expanded if absent before sensitization and observed at least eight times at the 2-week time point. The public reads were quality trimmed at Q25 with fastp and then assembled into clones with MiXCR by TCRdb, keeping productive beta chains. Rows are combined by CDR3 protein, so each entry shows the most common genes and DNA. TCRdb, rather than the study authors, made the V and J calls. This sample gives roughly 49,000 distinct CDR3 sequences in total; around 4.1% of them show up just once. The top ten constitute roughly 1.7% of the sample.

According to the germline V gene (reference sequence), CDR1 reads DFQATT and CDR2 reads SNEGSKA. V sheds 1 base and J sheds 7 bases, leaving 14 bases between their ends. The cysteine opens and the phenylalanine closes a CDR3 of 14 amino acids. Only the CDR3 region is kept as DNA, spanning 42 bases read in frame from base 1. This record comes from a study of human T cells and chemical hapten exposure (dated by TCRdb to the early 2020s). Regarding the complete study: Libraries were pooled for sequencing, and per-sample TCR yields varied mainly because of small differences in library volumes within the pool. Peripheral blood TCR repertoire changes were tracked in vivo in alopecia patients during primary and secondary sensitization to the hapten diphenylcyclopropenone (DPC). From each blood RNA sample, both TCR alpha and TCR beta chains were sequenced. What the research found in general, with its limitations: No change with DPC sensitization was found in the number of TCRs above 1 in 1000 frequency, and no evidence of global repertoire structure alterations was found. After repeated subsampling, changes were observed in the strength of the expansion versus patch-test correlation and in the threshold at which the correlation became significant.

What was sequenced was whole blood. The sequence is built from TRBV20-1 and TRBJ1-5; a weak D assignment points to TRBD1 (5 bases agree). The receptor was derived from a female donor in good health. Some clones in this sample may be carry-over from other donors' samples. CDR3 loop: CSARAASRGQPQHF. The nucleotide sequence is TGCAGTGCTAGAGCTGCTTCGAGGGGCCAGCCCCAGCATTTT.